This T cell receptor (beta chain) appears in the sequencing data of a study of blood T cell repertoires in COVID-19. The wider study: Acute-phase and convalescent COVID-19 samples originated in the United States, Italy and Spain. Nucleic acid was either cDNA or gDNA, and it came from T cells, B-cell-depleted T cells, or PBMCs.

Per the original data handling: For nucleated cells, counts were estimated from reference gene primer amplification. Method: immunoSEQ multiplex PCR; TCRdb's copy keeps in-frame clones and lacks some. V, J and clone size reflect that table, while D and trimming were determined from the DNA. The sample has 200,000 or so clones, around 85% seen once; the top ten hold about 18%. The CDR3 is 13 residues long. Germline V gene lookup returns CDR1 MDHEN and CDR2 SYDVKM. V was clipped by 3 bases and J by 5 bases, with 10 bases between them. Enrollment of patients from Seattle took place during active infection, with longitudinal follow-up.

The source of this sequence is a person aged 70 to 85 with COVID-19, enrolled during active disease. The sequenced sample consisted of peripheral blood. The V and J genes are TRBV28 and TRBJ1-2; maybe TRBD1 (5 bases). CDR3 nucleotide sequence: TGTGCCAGCAGTTTGTGGGGGGAATATGGCTACACCTTC. It specifies CASSLWGEYGYTF.